One and the same sample provided the 12 T cell receptor beta chains below, sequenced in a study of CD8 T cells in ankylosing spondylitis. TCRdb re-called the 5' RACE reads with MiXCR, one entry per CDR3 protein. The repertoire holds 200,000 to 250,000 distinct CDR3 sequences, with roughly 32% as singletons. The sequenced sample was blood, either unsorted or a sorted T cell fraction (not recorded which). These receptor sequences come from a male donor with ankylosing spondylitis or in good health (not recorded which).

This chain links TRBV4-1 with TRBJ1-2; 11 positions agree with TRBD1. V was pared by 4 bases and J by 8 bases, with 18 bases of the junction left unmatched. The germline V gene encodes CDR1 MGHRA and CDR2 YSYEKL. The length of the CDR3 is 18 residues. The CDR3 is CASSPGGARTGGSGGYTF. CDR3 DNA: TGCGCCAGCAGCCCTGGAGGGGCCAGGACAGGGGGCTCCGGCGGCTACACCTTC.

This clonotype was seen a few times. The rearrangement uses TRBV20-1 and TRBJ2-5, with D perhaps matching TRBD2 (7 bases). CDR3 size: 12 residues. V dropped 6 bases and J dropped 5 bases, with 13 bases sitting between them. Germline V gene data show CDR1 as DFQATT and CDR2 as SNEGSKA (reference sequence). Here the CDR3 DNA reads TGCAGTGCGAGAAAGGGGGGGGAGACCCAGTACTTC. Translation: CSARKGGETQYF.

The chain is built from TRBV5-5 and TRBJ2-3, with D possibly matching TRBD2 (5 bases). V lost 4 bases to trimming and J lost 5 bases, with 11 bases between them. The CDR3 has 13 residues. Germline CDR1 and CDR2: SGHKS and YYEKEE (reference sequence). The CDR3 coding sequence is TGTGCCAGCAGCGTAGGACTTGAAGATACGCAGTATTTT. This encodes CASSVGLEDTQYF.

This rearrangement joins TRBV29-1 to TRBJ2-7; 10 positions agree with TRBD1. The germline CDR1 and CDR2 sequences are SQVTM and ANQGSEA. Unmatched junction bases numbered 4, after V lost 4 bases and J lost 1 base. The CDR3 covers 14 residues. DNA for the CDR3: TGCAGCGTTGCGGGACAGGGGCCGTCCTACGAGCAGTACTTC. It is translated as CSVAGQGPSYEQYF.

The chain couples TRBV20-1 to TRBJ2-7; D may be TRBD1 or TRBD2 (5 bases each). The CDR3 loop spans 14 amino acids. V was clipped by 2 bases and J by 2 bases, with 13 bases between them. Germline CDR1 reads DFQATT; CDR2 reads SNEGSKA (reference sequence). The CDR3 bases are TGCAGTGCTAGATTTCTTGGGACCCCCTACGAGCAGTACTTC. This translates into CSARFLGTPYEQYF.

Many counts were recorded for this clonotype. V usage is TRBV29-1 and J usage is TRBJ1-1; D gene uncertain. This CDR3 is built from 15 residues. Trimming cost V 4 bases and J 1 base, with 16 bases left between them. Germline CDR1 SQVTM, CDR2 ANQGSEA. The CDR3 DNA reads TGCAGCGTTGCCAGGTTAGTTCCGCCGAACACTGAAGCTTTCTTT. This encodes CSVARLVPPNTEAFF.

The chain uses TRBV20-1 and TRBJ2-1; 7 bases match TRBD2. The CDR3 is 16 residues long. V trimming: 0 bases; J trimming: 5 bases; junction bases outside the gene matches: 10. In germline, CDR1 is DFQATT, CDR2 SNEGSKA (reference sequence). The CDR3 region is CSARDGSAGSHNEQFF. In DNA form, the CDR3 reads TGCAGTGCTAGAGATGGGTCAGCGGGGAGTCACAATGAGCAGTTCTTC.

The chain links TRBV10-3 to TRBJ2-1, with D maybe TRBD1 (6 bases). Germline loops: CDR1 ENHRY, CDR2 SYGVKD. The CDR3 spans 14 residues. The V end was cut by 2 bases, the J end by 10 bases, with 15 bases between. CDR3 residues: CAISERGTQIEQFF. CDR3 sequence (DNA): TGTGCCATCAGTGAGAGGGGGACCCAAATCGAGCAGTTCTTC.

This rearrangement joins TRBV20-1 to TRBJ1-1; the D is unclear. The V end lost 3 bases, the J end lost 1 base, and 15 bases lay between the germline ends. Germline values: CDR1 DFQATT, CDR2 SNEGSKA (reference sequence). The CDR3 has 15 residues. The CDR3, as DNA: TGCAGTGCTAGTGTGGCCAGGCGCCCGAACACTGAAGCTTTCTTT. It yields the protein CSASVARRPNTEAFF.

V usage is TRBV12-3 or TRBV12-4 and J usage is TRBJ1-3; D gene uncertain. The ends were cut back, 2 bases at V and 0 bases at J, with 5 bases in the middle. The CDR3 is made up of 14 amino acids. The CDR3 loop reads CASSLSGSGNTIYF. DNA for the CDR3: TGTGCCAGCAGTTTATCGGGCTCTGGAAACACCATATATTTT.

This clonotype came up a few times. The chain employs TRBV3-1 and TRBJ2-4, with 7 positions matching TRBD2. Germline loops: CDR1 LGHDT, CDR2 YNNKEL (reference sequence). The CDR3 consists of 17 residues. V was pared by 3 bases and J by 0 bases, with 8 bases of the junction left unmatched. CDR3 DNA: TGTGCCAGCAGCCAGCTCACTAGCGCAGTAGCCAAAAACATTCAGTACTTC. Translating it yields CASSQLTSAVAKNIQYF.

The CDR3 DNA reads as TGCAGTGCTAGAATTAGCGGGGGGCCCAGCTCCTACAATGAGCAGTTCTTC. Amino acids: CSARISGGPSSYNEQFF. The chain has TRBV20-1 and TRBJ2-1, with TRBD2 matching 10 bases. J gave up 0 bases and V 2 bases, and 7 bases lay outside the gene matches. The germline CDR1 and CDR2 sequences are DFQATT and SNEGSKA (reference sequence). The CDR3 consists of 17 residues.